This T cell receptor (beta chain) originates from a study of early T cells in non-severe SARS-CoV-2 infection. In the study overall: The sequenced material was bulk RNA from unsorted whole blood, and its chains were unpaired.

Whole-study findings and limits: Database matching using VDJdb favored anti-spike CD8 responses, with private and CD4 specificities left missing.

The V segment lost 6 bases and the J segment 9 bases; nucleotides outside the gene matches: 11. Germline assignment: CDR1 ENHRY and CDR2 SYGVKD. The CDR3 is made up of 14 amino acids. This clonotype was recorded many times. What it binds is unknown. Individual cDNA molecules received unique molecular identifiers during library preparation. TCRdb reprocessed the 5' RACE reads via MiXCR and lists one record per CDR3 protein. Of almost 85,000 distinct CDR3 sequences listed, about 12% were seen once; the top ten hold less than 3%. The sequence derives from an adult who was a healthcare worker with PCR-confirmed SARS-CoV-2 infection or an uninfected control (not recorded which). The V gene is TRBV10-3, the J gene TRBJ2-1; 7 positions match TRBD2. The sample was whole blood. The CDR3 DNA reads TGTGCCATCAGCCCCGGGACTACCTTTGGTGAGCAGTTCTTC. As protein: CAISPGTTFGEQFF.